The 7 T cell receptor beta chains below were found in one sample sequenced in a study of blood T cell repertoires in COVID-19. TCRdb's table, derived via immunoSEQ multiplex PCR, lists solely in-frame clones and lacks some. The sample contains 350,000 to 550,000 clones, approximately 92% of which appear only once. Sequenced material: PBMCs or T cells enriched from blood (not recorded which). These receptors all come from a man aged 25 to 40 who had recovered from COVID-19.

The CDR3 DNA reads as TGCGCCAGCAGCCAAGAGACAGGGATGCAGCCCCAGCATTTT. It specifies CASSQETGMQPQHF. This chain uses TRBV4-1 with TRBJ1-5; 7 bases map to TRBD1. Germline V gives CDR1 MGHRA, CDR2 YSYEKL. Trimming took 0 bases from V and 7 from J; bases not matched to a gene: 3. The CDR3 runs 14 residues.

This chain links TRBV19 with TRBJ2-1; possibly TRBD1 for D (5 bases). CDR1 is LNHDA and CDR2 is SQIVND in the germline V gene (reference sequence). Trimming took 6 bases from V and 8 from J, leaving 17 bases between them. There are 14 residues in the CDR3. CDR3 bases: TGTGCCAGTAGCTTCGAAGCAGGGCCTCATGAGCAGTTCTTC. Translating gives CASSFEAGPHEQFF.

V usage is TRBV30 and J usage is TRBJ2-3; D is unresolved. CDR3 length: 13 residues. Germline V gene lookup returns CDR1 GTSNPN and CDR2 SVGIG (reference sequence). V was trimmed by 0 bases and J by 4 bases, leaving 8 bases between them. The CDR3 DNA reads as TGTGCCTGGAGTGTAAATTCTGCAGATACGCAGTATTTT. Its protein product is CAWSVNSADTQYF.

In this sample, this clone turned up once. The rearrangement joins TRBV19 to TRBJ2-7; 13 bases line up with TRBD2. The germline V gene has CDR1 LNHDA and CDR2 SQIVND (reference sequence). The CDR3 has 17 amino acids. The V segment lost 5 bases and the J segment 1 base; nucleotides outside the gene matches: 8. This CDR3 reads CASSLGLAGPKSYEQYF. CDR3 nucleotide sequence: TGTGCCAGTAGTTTGGGACTAGCGGGACCAAAGTCCTACGAGCAGTACTTC. Using reference TRBV19 and TRBJ2-7 for the parts outside the CDR3, the full variable domain is DGGITQSPKYLFRKEGQNVTLSCEQNLNHDAMYWYRQDPGQGLRLIYYSQIVNDFQKGDIAEGYSVSREKKESFPLTVTSAQKNPTAFYLCASSLGLAGPKSYEQYFGPGTRLTVT.

This chain links TRBV3-1 (or the pseudogene TRBV3-2) with TRBJ2-1, with TRBD2 matching 9 bases. The germline CDR1 and CDR2 sequences are LGHDT and YNNKEL (reference sequence). The length of the CDR3 is 13 residues. The trim removed 4 bases at V and 9 bases at J, leaving 4 bases unmatched. CDR3 in DNA: TGTGCCAGCAGCCTTGGGACTAGCTCTGAGCAGTTCTTC. This encodes CASSLGTSSEQFF.

The V and J genes are TRBV28 and TRBJ2-7; 10 bases agree with TRBD1. Germline V gene sequence: CDR1 MDHEN, CDR2 SYDVKM. This CDR3 is built from 16 residues. V lost 7 bases, J lost 2 bases, and 11 bases stayed unmatched. The CDR3 loop reads CASTQLGTGVPYEQYF. In DNA, the CDR3 is TGTGCCAGCACGCAACTTGGGACAGGGGTACCCTACGAGCAGTACTTC.

The genes are TRBV3-1 (or the pseudogene TRBV3-2) and TRBJ2-4, with 7 bases that match TRBD2. This CDR3 has 18 residues. Germline V CDR1 and CDR2: LGHDT, YNNKEL (reference sequence). V shed 3 bases and J 0 bases; nucleotides not matched to a gene: 11. In nucleotides, the CDR3 is TGTGCCAGCAGCCACACCAACAGGCTAGCGGTAGCCAAAAACATTCAGTACTTC. Amino acids: CASSHTNRLAVAKNIQYF.